This T cell receptor (beta chain) was observed in a study of blood T cells in healthy people across ages. General study results and limits: Naive T cell percentage showed a strong correlation with TCR beta diversity.

A J-beta primer mix and a sample-barcoded 5' primer were used in a second PCR of roughly 6 to 12 cycles. Each CDR3 protein gets one entry after TCRdb re-called the 5' RACE reads with MiXCR. The sample has 1.6 million or so distinct CDR3 sequences, 30% to 40% seen once. Between the trimmed V and J ends, which lost 4 bases and 2 bases, there was a span of 10 bases. Germline-derived CDR1 and CDR2 are LGHDT and YNNKEL (reference sequence). CDR3 size: 14 residues. Concerning this clonotype: Its target is not known.

The chain employs TRBV3-1 and TRBJ2-3; D remains unclear. Material: blood. This TCR derives from a woman aged 25 to 39 in good health. The CDR3 spells CASSLTVHTDTQYF. CDR3 bases: TGTGCCAGCAGCCTTACAGTCCACACAGATACGCAGTATTTT.